These 8 T cell receptor beta chains were sequenced from one sample in a study of STAT5B mutations in CD4+ large granular lymphocyte leukemia. Some clones are missing from TCRdb's copy, which holds only in-frame ones; the method was immunoSEQ multiplex PCR. This sample has over 25,000 clones, with just under 85% found just once. The sequenced sample was CD4+ T cells from blood buffy coats. These receptors were taken from a human donor in good health.

The gene calls are TRBV28 and TRBJ2-7; 8 nucleotides align to TRBD2. Trimming took 1 base from V and 6 from J; bases not matched to a gene: 20. Looked up from germline, CDR1 is MDHEN and CDR2 is SYDVKM. The CDR3 spans 19 residues. The CDR3 DNA follows: TGTGCCAGCAGTTTATCATATCTTAGCGGGATCCAGGCGTGGGGCGAGCAGTACTTC. This gives the protein CASSLSYLSGIQAWGEQYF.

A single count supports this clone. This chain uses TRBV5-1 with TRBJ1-4; D may be TRBD1 (5 bases). The V and J ends lost 3 bases and 2 bases respectively, with 14 bases between them. The germline V gene has CDR1 SGHRS and CDR2 YFSETQ. This CDR3 has 16 residues. This chain's CDR3 is CASSSGTASTNEKLFF. The CDR3 DNA follows: TGCGCCAGCAGCTCCGGGACTGCTTCTACTAATGAAAAACTGTTTTTT. The whole variable domain, remainder taken from reference TRBV5-1 and TRBJ1-4, is KAGVTQTPRYLIKTRGQQVTLSCSPISGHRSVSWYQQTPGQGLQFLFEYFSETQRNKGNFPGRFSGRQFSNSRSEMNVSTLELGDSALYLCASSSGTASTNEKLFFGSGTQLSVL.

In nucleotides, the CDR3 is TGCGCCAGCAGCCGAACTACTTCAAACGAGCAGTACTTC. Translation: CASSRTTSNEQYF. This chain joins TRBV5-1 and TRBJ2-7; D is undetermined. Germline assignment: CDR1 SGHRS and CDR2 YFSETQ. The CDR3 length is 13 residues. Trimming shortened V by 4 bases and J by 5 bases, and 13 bases separated the two germline ends.

The V gene is TRBV7-2, the J gene TRBJ2-1, with 9 nucleotides matching TRBD2. The J segment lost 4 bases and the V segment lost 6 bases, leaving 7 bases of the junction unmatched. The CDR3 contains 15 residues. Germline values: CDR1 SGHTA, CDR2 FQGNSA. The CDR3 coding sequence is TGTGCCAGCAGATCAGCGGGAGGTACTTACAATGAGCAGTTCTTC. It is translated as CASRSAGGTYNEQFF.

The chain combines TRBV7-9 with TRBJ2-1; 13 positions agree with TRBD2. In germline, CDR1 is SEHNR, CDR2 FQNEAQ (reference sequence). This CDR3 contains 15 residues. Unmatched junction bases numbered 9, after V lost 8 bases and J lost 8 bases. CDR3 DNA: TGTGCCAGCCGAATTGGACTAGCGGGAGTAGATGAGCAGTTCTTC. As protein: CASRIGLAGVDEQFF. The whole variable domain, remainder taken from reference TRBV7-9 and TRBJ2-1, is DTGVSQNPRHKITKRGQNVTFRCDPISEHNRLYWYRQTLGQGPEFLTYFQNEAQLEKSRLLSDRFSAERPKGSFSTLEIQRTEQGDSAMYLCASRIGLAGVDEQFFGPGTRLTVL.

The chain is built from TRBV5-1 and TRBJ2-3; D is possibly TRBD2 (5 bases). The CDR3 runs to 14 residues. Trimming pared 4 bases from V and 2 bases from J, leaving 11 bases between. Germline V gives CDR1 SGHRS, CDR2 YFSETQ. CDR3 sequence reads: CASSPGEITDTQYF. DNA of the CDR3: TGCGCCAGCAGCCCCGGGGAGATCACAGATACGCAGTATTTT.

V gene TRBV29-1 combines with J gene TRBJ2-1; the D is unclear. Trimming removed 3 bases at V and 6 bases at J, with 9 bases between. Germline V CDR1 and CDR2: SQVTM, ANQGSEA. This CDR3 comprises 12 residues. The CDR3 bases are TGCAGCGTTGAGGCATTCCCCAATGAGCAGTTCTTC. Its translation: CSVEAFPNEQFF.

V and J are TRBV2 and TRBJ2-5; TRBD2 matches at 8 bases. This CDR3 spans 14 amino acids. CDR1 is SNHLY and CDR2 is FYNNEI in the germline V gene. V trimming: 8 bases; J trimming: 0 bases; junction bases outside the gene matches: 5. The CDR3 loop is CASGLAENQETQYF. In DNA, the CDR3 is TGTGCCAGCGGACTAGCCGAGAACCAAGAGACCCAGTACTTC.